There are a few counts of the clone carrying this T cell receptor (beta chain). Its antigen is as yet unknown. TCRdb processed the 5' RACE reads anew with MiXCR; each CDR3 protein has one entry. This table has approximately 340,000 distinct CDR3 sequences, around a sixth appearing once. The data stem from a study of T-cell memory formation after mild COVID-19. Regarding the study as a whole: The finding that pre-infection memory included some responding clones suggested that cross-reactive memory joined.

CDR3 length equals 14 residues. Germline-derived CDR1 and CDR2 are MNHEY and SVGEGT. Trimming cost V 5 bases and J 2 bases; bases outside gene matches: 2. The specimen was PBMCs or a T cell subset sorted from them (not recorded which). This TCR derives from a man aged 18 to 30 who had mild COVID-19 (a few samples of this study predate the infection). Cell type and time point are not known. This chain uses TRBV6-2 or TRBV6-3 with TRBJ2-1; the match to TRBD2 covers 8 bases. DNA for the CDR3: TGTGCCAGCAGTGAAGCGGGGGCCTACAATGAGCAGTTCTTC. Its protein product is CASSEAGAYNEQFF.